The 25 T cell receptor beta chains presented below share a single source sample, sequenced in a study of T cell changes during pregnancy in multiple sclerosis. Here immunoSEQ multiplex PCR was the method, and the copy in TCRdb shows in-frame clones only, minus some. The repertoire holds some 21,000 clones, with roughly 90% as singletons. Sequencing used CD4+ T cells from peripheral blood mononuclear cells, obtained in the third trimester of pregnancy. Receptor source: a female donor with multiple sclerosis, enrolled in a pregnancy study.

This chain uses TRBV2 with TRBJ1-1, with D possibly TRBD1 on 5 matching bases. CDR3 size: 13 residues. V shed 3 bases and J shed 5 bases, with 10 bases lying between them. Germline CDR1 SNHLY, CDR2 FYNNEI. As DNA, the CDR3 is TGTGCCAGCAGTGAGGCCAGGGAAACTGAAGCTTTCTTT. This translates into CASSEARETEAFF.

The genes are TRBV5-4 and TRBJ1-2; D is perhaps TRBD1 (5 bases). Trimming cost V 4 bases and J 4 bases, with 23 bases left between them. The CDR3 is 17 residues long. The V gene's germline CDR1 is SGHNT and CDR2 YYREEE (reference sequence). DNA for the CDR3: TGTGCCAGCAGCGATTACAACAGGCGCGCCGGCTCCTATGGCTACACCTTC. It encodes CASSDYNRRAGSYGYTF.

The rearrangement joins TRBV5-1 to TRBJ1-4; D not certain. This CDR3 is 15 amino acids long. Trimming left V 4 bases short and J 7 bases short, with 17 bases between. CDR1 SGHRS and CDR2 YFSETQ come from the germline V gene. CDR3 coding DNA: TGCGCCAGCAGCGAGTGGACTTCCCGAGGTGAAAAACTGTTTTTT. It specifies CASSEWTSRGEKLFF.

The rearrangement uses TRBV6-5 and TRBJ2-7; D possibly corresponds to TRBD1 (6 bases). Germline V gives CDR1 MNHEY, CDR2 SVGAGI. The CDR3 has 14 residues. V lost 4 bases, J lost 5 bases, and 15 bases lay in between. CDR3 sequence: CASSSLTGGHEQYF. The CDR3 bases are TGTGCCAGCAGTTCCCTGACAGGCGGACACGAGCAGTACTTC.

The chain carries TRBV9 and TRBJ2-5; 9 bases agree with TRBD1. V dropped 1 base and J dropped 1; count of bases not matched to a gene: 5. Germline assignment: CDR1 SGDLS and CDR2 YYNGEE. The CDR3 extends over 16 amino acids. The CDR3 DNA is TGTGCCAGCAGCGTAACAGGGGGCGAGGGCCAAGAGACCCAGTACTTC. Its protein is CASSVTGGEGQETQYF.

The gene calls are TRBV6-1 and TRBJ1-4; 7 positions agree with TRBD1. Germline V CDR1 and CDR2: MNHNS, SASEGT. The CDR3 is made up of 13 amino acids. Trimming cost V 7 bases and J 8 bases; bases outside gene matches: 7. The CDR3: CASTRQGGEKLFF. DNA of the CDR3: TGTGCCAGCACAAGACAGGGAGGCGAAAAACTGTTTTTT.

This rearrangement joins TRBV19 to TRBJ2-5; TRBD2 matches 10 bases. Germline CDR1 reads LNHDA; CDR2 reads SQIVND (reference sequence). The J segment lost 0 bases and the V segment lost 4 bases, leaving 8 bases of the junction unmatched. The CDR3 totals 17 residues. CDR3 residues: CASSKKLAGRYQETQYF. As DNA, the CDR3 is TGTGCCAGTAGTAAAAAACTAGCGGGAAGGTACCAAGAGACCCAGTACTTC.

CDR3 DNA sequence: TGTGCCAGCAGTGACTGGGGGGTTAGCAATCAGCCCCAGCATTTT. Protein: CASSDWGVSNQPQHF. V gene TRBV6-1 combines with J gene TRBJ1-5; tentatively, D is TRBD1 (5 bases). CDR1 is MNHNS, CDR2 SASEGT, per germline. This CDR3 is built from 15 residues. Trimming took 3 bases from V and 0 from J, leaving 9 bases between them.

The chain carries TRBV6-5 and TRBJ1-4; 9 bases agree with TRBD1. Per germline, CDR1 MNHEY and CDR2 SVGAGI. V shed 5 bases and J 11 bases; nucleotides not matched to a gene: 9. This CDR3 is 14 amino acids long. In nucleotides, the CDR3 is TGTGCCAGCAGTCCCGGACAGGGGAGAGGGAAACTGTTTTTT. Translation gives CASSPGQGRGKLFF.

As for this clone: At one boundary the junction diverges from the germline segment, which might be a read error. The chain carries TRBV9 and TRBJ2-3; the match to TRBD2 covers 9 bases. The CDR3 length is 16 residues. Germline V gene lookup returns CDR1 SGDLS and CDR2 YYNGEE. DNA of the CDR3: TGTGCCAGCAGCTCTCTTGCGGGGGGGATCACATATACGCAGTATTTT. It yields the protein CASSSLAGGITYTQYF. Using reference TRBV9 and TRBJ2-3 for the parts outside the CDR3, the full variable domain is DSGVTQTPKHLITATGQRVTLRCSPRSGDLSVYWYQQSLDQGLQFLIQYYNGEERAKGNILERFSAQQFPDLHSELNLSSLELGDSALYFCASSSLAGGITYTQYFGPGTRLTVL.

The chain is built from TRBV6-5 and TRBJ2-6, with D perhaps TRBD1 (5 bases). This CDR3 region has 15 residues. V was cut by 0 bases and J by 2 bases, with 5 bases left in between. Germline CDR1 reads MNHEY; CDR2 reads SVGAGI. CDR3 residues: CASSYSGAGANVLTF. CDR3 nucleotides: TGTGCCAGCAGTTACTCAGGGGCTGGGGCCAACGTCCTGACTTTC.

The rearrangement uses TRBV29-1 and TRBJ2-1; the match to TRBD1 covers 8 bases. Germline V gene data show CDR1 as SQVTM and CDR2 as ANQGSEA. The J segment lost 4 bases and the V segment lost 0 bases, leaving 5 bases of the junction unmatched. This CDR3 comprises 15 residues. The CDR3: CSVEDRRTGYNEQFF. DNA for the CDR3: TGCAGCGTTGAAGATCGCCGGACAGGGTACAATGAGCAGTTCTTC.

The chain recombines TRBV30 with TRBJ1-4; 9 nucleotides agree with TRBD1. Looked up from germline, CDR1 is GTSNPN and CDR2 is SVGIG (reference sequence). V shed 0 bases, J shed 6 bases, and the junction held 5 bases outside the gene matches. The CDR3 contains 15 residues. CDR3 region: CAWSVQWDRDEKLFF. The CDR3 coding sequence is TGTGCCTGGAGTGTACAATGGGACAGGGATGAAAAACTGTTTTTT.

The chain uses TRBV2 and TRBJ2-3; TRBD2 matches at 10 bases. This CDR3 has 15 residues. Germline CDR1 SNHLY, CDR2 FYNNEI. After removal of 6 bases from V and 8 bases from J, the junction contained 11 bases not matched to a gene. The CDR3 spells CASRPLAGVRGTQYF. The CDR3 nucleotides are TGTGCCAGCAGGCCTCTAGCGGGGGTGCGAGGTACGCAGTATTTT.

The chain employs TRBV5-1 and TRBJ1-4; possibly TRBD1 for D (5 bases). This CDR3 is built from 14 residues. The V gene lost 4 bases and the J gene lost 7 bases, with 14 bases spanning the gap. Germline-derived CDR1 and CDR2 are SGHRS and YFSETQ. In DNA form, the CDR3 reads TGCGCCAGCAGCGGCGGAGGGGTTAGTGAAAAACTGTTTTTT. It translates to CASSGGGVSEKLFF.

The rearrangement joins TRBV6-5 to TRBJ1-4; D is perhaps TRBD1 (6 bases). The V end was cut by 2 bases, the J end by 8 bases, with 15 bases between. Per the germline V gene, CDR1 is MNHEY and CDR2 is SVGAGI. This CDR3 comprises 15 residues. The CDR3 nucleotides read TGTGCCAGCAGTTACACCCCACAGGGATGGGAAAAACTGTTTTTT. Translating it yields CASSYTPQGWEKLFF.

The chain recombines TRBV27 with TRBJ2-7; tentative D call: TRBD2 (7 bases). The CDR3 runs to 14 residues. V lost 6 bases and J lost 2, with 14 bases in between. CDR1 is MNHEY, CDR2 SMNVEV, per germline (reference sequence). This CDR3 reads CASSPGGLPYEQYF. The CDR3 region has the DNA TGTGCCAGCAGCCCCGGGGGGCTCCCCTACGAGCAGTACTTC.

This clone was observed a single time. J is TRBJ1-2 and V is TRBV7-9; 7 nucleotides align to TRBD1. The V gene end was trimmed by 5 bases and the J gene end by 6 bases; junction bases not matched to a gene: 18. From germline, CDR1 is SEHNR and CDR2 FQNEAQ (reference sequence). The CDR3 runs to 17 residues. CDR3 amino acids: CASSPYETGNPSDGYTF. CDR3 bases: TGTGCCAGCAGCCCTTATGAGACAGGGAATCCCTCGGATGGCTACACCTTC.

The chain couples TRBV30 to TRBJ1-4, with D possibly TRBD1 on 5 matching bases. Trimming stripped 4 bases from V and 10 bases from J, with 19 bases between. The CDR3 runs 14 residues. Looked up from germline, CDR1 is GTSNPN and CDR2 is SVGIG (reference sequence). The DNA for the CDR3 is TGTGCCTGGATCCTGCGGGACCCCCGGGGAAAACTGTTTTTT. Its translation: CAWILRDPRGKLFF.

This clone was observed once. This chain connects TRBV19 to TRBJ2-3; the match to TRBD2 covers 7 bases. From germline, CDR1 is LNHDA and CDR2 SQIVND (reference sequence). V dropped 10 bases and J dropped 7; count of bases not matched to a gene: 5. The CDR3 runs 11 residues. The CDR3: CANPSGNTQYF. CDR3 nucleotides: TGTGCCAATCCTAGCGGTAATACGCAGTATTTT.

This chain links TRBV6-6 with TRBJ2-7, with 11 bases identical to TRBD2. The V and J ends lost 4 bases and 0 bases, in that order; junction bases with no gene match: 5. The germline gives CDR1 MNHNY, CDR2 SVGAGI (reference sequence). There are 16 residues in the CDR3. The DNA for the CDR3 is TGTGCCAGCAGTTTCGCTAGCGGGGGGAGCTCCTACGAGCAGTACTTC. Translation: CASSFASGGSSYEQYF.

The rearrangement joins TRBV4-3 to TRBJ2-3; D is possibly TRBD2 (6 bases). V lost 0 bases and J 2 bases, leaving 24 bases between the germline ends. The germline gives CDR1 LGHNA, CDR2 YSLEER. The length of the CDR3 is 20 residues. CDR3 protein: CASSQDTGISGSLLTDTQYF. Here the CDR3 DNA reads TGCGCCAGCAGCCAAGACACGGGGATTAGCGGTTCACTGCTCACAGATACGCAGTATTTT.

This chain links TRBV4-3 with TRBJ2-5; tentatively, D is TRBD2 (6 bases). The CDR3 consists of 17 residues. Trimming removed 1 base at V and 4 bases at J, with 19 bases between. Germline loops: CDR1 LGHNA, CDR2 YSLEER. CDR3 in DNA: TGCGCCAGCAGCCAAGGAGCGACGGGCGGGGATGCAGAGACCCAGTACTTC. This gives the protein CASSQGATGGDAETQYF.

The chain has TRBV28 and TRBJ1-1; D not resolved. V lost 9 bases, J lost 1 base, and 15 bases lay in between. Germline CDR1 reads MDHEN; CDR2 reads SYDVKM. This CDR3 is built from 14 residues. CDR3 sequence (DNA): TGTGCCAGTAACCCGCTAGGGAGGAACACTGAAGCTTTCTTT. This translates into CASNPLGRNTEAFF. The variable domain in full, with the rest retrieved from reference TRBV28 and TRBJ1-1, is DVKVTQSSRYLVKRTGEKVFLECVQDMDHENMFWYRQDPGLGLRLIYFSYDVKMKEKGDIPEGYSVSREKKERFSLILESASTNQTSMYLCASNPLGRNTEAFFGQGTRLTVV.

The chain is built from TRBV10-3 and TRBJ2-3, with 9 bases identical to TRBD2. The germline CDR1 and CDR2 sequences are ENHRY and SYGVKD. V gave up 7 bases and J gave up 2 bases; unmatched junction bases: 4. The CDR3 spans 14 residues. CDR3 coding DNA: TGTGCCATCACGGGCGGGGGGGACACAGATACGCAGTATTTT. The encoded protein is CAITGGGDTDTQYF.